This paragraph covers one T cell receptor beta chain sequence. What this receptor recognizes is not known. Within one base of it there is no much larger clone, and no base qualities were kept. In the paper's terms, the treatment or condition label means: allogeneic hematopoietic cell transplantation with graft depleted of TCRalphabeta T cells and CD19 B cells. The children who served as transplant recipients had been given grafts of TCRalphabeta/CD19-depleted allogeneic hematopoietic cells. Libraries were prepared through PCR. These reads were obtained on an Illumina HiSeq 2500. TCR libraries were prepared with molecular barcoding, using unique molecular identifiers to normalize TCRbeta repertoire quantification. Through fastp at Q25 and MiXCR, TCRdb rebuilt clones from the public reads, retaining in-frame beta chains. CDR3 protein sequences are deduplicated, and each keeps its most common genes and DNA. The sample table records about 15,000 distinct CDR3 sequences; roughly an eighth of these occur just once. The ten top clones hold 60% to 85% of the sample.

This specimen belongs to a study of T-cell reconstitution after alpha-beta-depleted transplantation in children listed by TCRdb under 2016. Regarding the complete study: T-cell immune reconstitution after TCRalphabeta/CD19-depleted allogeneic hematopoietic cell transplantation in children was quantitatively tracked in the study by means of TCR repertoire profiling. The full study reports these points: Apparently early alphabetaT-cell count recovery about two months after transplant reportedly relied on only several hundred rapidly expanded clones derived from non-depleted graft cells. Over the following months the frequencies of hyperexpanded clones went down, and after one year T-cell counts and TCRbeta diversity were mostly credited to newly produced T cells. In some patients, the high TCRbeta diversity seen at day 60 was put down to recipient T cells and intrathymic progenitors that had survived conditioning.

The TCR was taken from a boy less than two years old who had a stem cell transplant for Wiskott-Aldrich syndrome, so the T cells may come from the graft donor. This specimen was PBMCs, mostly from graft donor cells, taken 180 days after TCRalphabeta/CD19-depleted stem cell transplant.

CDR3 region: CASRPLGALYEQYF. Read as DNA, the sequence is TGTGCCAGCAGACCTCTGGGGGCTCTCTACGAGCAGTACTTC. The rearranged segments are TRBV7-9 and TRBJ2-7; TRBD1 could be the D gene, as 6 bases match. The V end loses 6 bases and the J end loses 3 bases, and a stretch of 15 bases separates them. Measured from the cysteine to the phenylalanine, the CDR3 is 14 residues long. The retained sequence is limited to the CDR3, 42 bases, with the frame set at the first base. The germline V gene (reference sequence) yields SEHNR for CDR1 and FQNEAQ for CDR2.